This T cell receptor beta chain was sequenced for a study of cytomegalovirus exposure and HLA in healthy donors. Broader study findings: Among TCR beta chains, those listed as cytomegalovirus-associated numbered about 160. By HLA locus, TCR association rates varied in a later analysis, with DRB1 showing the most and HLA-C the fewest.

After removal of 2 bases from V and 0 bases from J, the junction contained 3 bases not matched to a gene. Germline CDR1 and CDR2: MNHNS and SASEGT. CDR3 length: 15 amino acids. Primers: 60 Vbeta forward and 13 Jbeta reverse. The repertoire was sequenced with immunoSEQ multiplex PCR; TCRdb's copy has only in-frame clones and lacks some. The sample carries 200,000 to 300,000 clones, about 80% recorded once. A single count supports this clone. The antigen is undetermined. Sequenced sample: PBMCs. The sequence was collected from a woman between 40 and 55 years old in good health and CMV-seropositive. This chain links TRBV6-1 with TRBJ1-1; 7 bases line up with TRBD1. The CDR3 loop is CASSEQGGLNTEAFF. The CDR3 region has the DNA TGTGCCAGCAGTGAACAGGGGGGATTGAACACTGAAGCTTTCTTT.